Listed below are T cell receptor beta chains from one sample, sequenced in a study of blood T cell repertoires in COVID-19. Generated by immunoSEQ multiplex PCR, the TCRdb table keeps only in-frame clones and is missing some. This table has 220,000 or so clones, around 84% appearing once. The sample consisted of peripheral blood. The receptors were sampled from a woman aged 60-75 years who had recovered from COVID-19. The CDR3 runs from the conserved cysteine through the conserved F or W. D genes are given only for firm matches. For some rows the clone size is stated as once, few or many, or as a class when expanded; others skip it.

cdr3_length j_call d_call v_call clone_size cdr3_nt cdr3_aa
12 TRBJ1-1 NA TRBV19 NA TGTGCCAGTAGTGTCCGGGGAGGTGAAGCTTTCTTT CASSVRGGEAFF
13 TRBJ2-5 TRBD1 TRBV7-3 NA TGTGCCAGCAGCTCGACAGGGAGAGCGACCCAGTACTTC CASSSTGRATQYF
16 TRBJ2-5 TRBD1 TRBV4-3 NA TGCGCCAGCAGCCAAGAATATAGGACAGGGGGCGAGACCCAGTACTTC CASSQEYRTGGETQYF
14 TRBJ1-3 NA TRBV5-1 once TGCGCCAGCAGCCGGGGGTCCTCTGGAAACACCATATATTTT CASSRGSSGNTIYF
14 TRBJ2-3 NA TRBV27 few TGTGCCAGCAGTTTGGACAGAAGCACAGATACGCAGTATTTT CASSLDRSTDTQYF
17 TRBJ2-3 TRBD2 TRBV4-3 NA TGCGCCAGCAGCCAAGAATGGCTAGCGGGGGGGCCGGTTACGCAGTATTTT CASSQEWLAGGPVTQYF
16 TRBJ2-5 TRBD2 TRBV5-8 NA TGTGCCAGCAGCTCAGAGAGACTAGCGGGGCTGGAGACCCAGTACTTC CASSSERLAGLETQYF
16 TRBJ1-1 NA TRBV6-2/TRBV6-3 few TGTGCCAGCAGTTATAGTGGTGTGGGAAGGGGCACTGAAGCTTTCTTT CASSYSGVGRGTEAFF
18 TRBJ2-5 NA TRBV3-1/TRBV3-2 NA TGTGCCAGCAGCCAAATCCCAGGGAAGGGGTTGGACCAAGAGACCCAGTACTTC CASSQIPGKGLDQETQYF
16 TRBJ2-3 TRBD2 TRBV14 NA TGTGCCAGCAGCGGCCGGTCGGGCGGGGGGGCAGATACGCAGTATTTT CASSGRSGGGADTQYF
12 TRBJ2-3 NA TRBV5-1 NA TGCGCCAGCCTCTCTAGCACAGATACGCAGTATTTT CASLSSTDTQYF
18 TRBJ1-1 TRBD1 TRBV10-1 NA TGCGCCAGCAGTGAGTCTGGCATATGGGACAGGGGGCGACCTGAAGCTTTCTTT CASSESGIWDRGRPEAFF
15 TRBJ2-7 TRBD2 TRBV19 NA TGTGCCAGTAGTATAGTGGCGGGGGGCCCCTACGAGCAGTACTTC CASSIVAGGPYEQYF
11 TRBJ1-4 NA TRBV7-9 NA TGTGCCAGCAGCCGGTCGGAAAAACTGTTTTTT CASSRSEKLFF
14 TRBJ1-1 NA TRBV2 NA TGTGCCAGCAGAGTTCTCCAGGGGAACACTGAAGCTTTCTTT CASRVLQGNTEAFF
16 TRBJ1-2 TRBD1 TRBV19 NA TGTGCCAGTGCCTTCATACCTTCAGGGGGCTTGGGGGGCTACACCTTC CASAFIPSGGLGGYTF
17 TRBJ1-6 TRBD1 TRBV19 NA TGTGCCAGTAGTCGCAGGACCGGGACAGGGGTGAATTCACCCCTCCACTTT CASSRRTGTGVNSPLHF
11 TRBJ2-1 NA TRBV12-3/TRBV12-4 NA TGTGCCAGCACGGCCTACAATGAGCAGTTCTTC CASTAYNEQFF
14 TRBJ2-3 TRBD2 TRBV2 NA TGTGCCAGCTGGGCGGGGGGCGCCACAGATACGCAGTATTTT CASWAGGATDTQYF
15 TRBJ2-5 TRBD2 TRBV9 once TGTGCCAGCAGCGTGGACGGGGGGGACCAAGAGACCCAGTACTTC CASSVDGGDQETQYF
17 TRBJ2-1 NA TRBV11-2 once TGTGCCAGCAGCCTGATGGGAGCGAGGGGAGGATTGGATGAGCAGTTCTTC CASSLMGARGGLDEQFF
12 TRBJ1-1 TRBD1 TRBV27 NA TGTGCCAGCAGGCGTCAGGGGGCTATAGCTTTCTTT CASRRQGAIAFF
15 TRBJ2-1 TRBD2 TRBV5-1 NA TGCGCCAGCAGCTTGGGGGGGACTAGCGGAAATGAGCAGTTCTTC CASSLGGTSGNEQFF
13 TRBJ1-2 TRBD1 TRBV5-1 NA TGCGCCAGCAGCCCAGGACAGGGGGTAGGCTACACCTTC CASSPGQGVGYTF
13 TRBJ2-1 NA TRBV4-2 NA TGTGCCAGCAGCCAAGAATGGGGCTCTGAGCAGTTCTTC CASSQEWGSEQFF
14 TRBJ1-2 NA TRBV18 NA TGTGCCAGCTCACCGCTGACAGAGAACTATGGCTACACCTTC CASSPLTENYGYTF
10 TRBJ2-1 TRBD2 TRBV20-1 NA TGCAGTGCCCGGGAGGTCGAGCAGTTCTTC CSAREVEQFF
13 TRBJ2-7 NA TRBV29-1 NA TGCAGCGTTAATGACAGAACTAACTACGAGCAGTACTTC CSVNDRTNYEQYF
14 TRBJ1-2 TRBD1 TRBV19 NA TGTGCCAGTAGTACCCGGGACAGGGGTAATGGCTACACCTTC CASSTRDRGNGYTF
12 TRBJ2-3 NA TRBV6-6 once TGTGCCAGCAGTCCGGTGCGAAACAGTAGGTATTTT CASSPVRNSRYF
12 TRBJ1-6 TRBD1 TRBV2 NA TGTGCCAGCAGCGGAGACAGGGGGACCTTCCACTTT CASSGDRGTFHF
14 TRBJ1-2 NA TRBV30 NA TGTGCCCTCCGGGACACCCTGCATAACTATGGCTACACCTTC CALRDTLHNYGYTF
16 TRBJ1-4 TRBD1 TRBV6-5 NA TGTGCCAGCAGTTCACAACAACAGGGGAAGAATGAAAAACTGTTTTTT CASSSQQQGKNEKLFF
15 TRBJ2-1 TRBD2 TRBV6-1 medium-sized TGTGCCAGCAGTGAAGCTAGCGGGGCCTACAATGAGCAGTTCTTC CASSEASGAYNEQFF
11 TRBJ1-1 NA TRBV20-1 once TGCAGTGCTAGAATAAACACTGAAGCTTTCTTT CSARINTEAFF
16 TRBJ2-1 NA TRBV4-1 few TGCGCCAGCAGCCAAGGCACGGCCTTACCACAGGATGAGCAGTTCTTC CASSQGTALPQDEQFF
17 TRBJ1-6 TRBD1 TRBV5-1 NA TGCGCCAGCAGCTTGGATTCAAGGGGGCAAGGGTTTTCACCCCTCCACTTT CASSLDSRGQGFSPLHF
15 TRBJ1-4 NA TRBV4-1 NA TGCGCCAGCAGCCAACTCAGGGCAACTAATGAAAAACTGTTTTTT CASSQLRATNEKLFF
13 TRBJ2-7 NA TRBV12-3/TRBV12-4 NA TGTGCCAGCCGGCCGGGACTGGGCGGCGAGCAGTACTTC CASRPGLGGEQYF
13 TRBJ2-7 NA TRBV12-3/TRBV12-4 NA TGTGCCAGCAGTTTACTACAGGGCCACGAGCAGTACTTC CASSLLQGHEQYF
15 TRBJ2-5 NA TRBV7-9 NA TGTGCCAGCAGCCCTGTAAGGGGAACCCAAGAGACCCAGTACTTC CASSPVRGTQETQYF
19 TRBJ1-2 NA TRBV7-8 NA TGTGCCAGCAGCTTAGTCATAGGCGGATCGTCACGAGCTAACTATGGCTACACCTTC CASSLVIGGSSRANYGYTF
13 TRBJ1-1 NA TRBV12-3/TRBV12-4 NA TGTGCCAGCAGAATAATCGCGGACACTGAAGCTTTCTTT CASRIIADTEAFF
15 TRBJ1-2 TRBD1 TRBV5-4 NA TGTGCCAGCAGCTTCGGGACAGGGGGCTACTATGGCTACACCTTC CASSFGTGGYYGYTF
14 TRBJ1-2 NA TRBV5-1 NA TGCGCCAGCAGCTTGGCCGGGCGGGAATATGGCTACACCTTC CASSLAGREYGYTF
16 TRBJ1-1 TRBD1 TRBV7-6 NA TGTGCCAGCAGCTTCCATCTGGGTGGGACAGGGGGCACAGCTTTCTTT CASSFHLGGTGGTAFF
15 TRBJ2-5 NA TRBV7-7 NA TGTGCTAGCAGCTTAGCGATCGAAACAGCGGGGACCCAGTACTTC CASSLAIETAGTQYF
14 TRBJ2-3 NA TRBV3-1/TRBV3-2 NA TGTGCCAGCAGCCCCCTTGAGGGATCAGATACGCAGTATTTT CASSPLEGSDTQYF
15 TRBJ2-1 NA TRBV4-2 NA TGTGCCAGCAGCGTATACTATGGCCCCTACAATGAGCAGTTCTTC CASSVYYGPYNEQFF
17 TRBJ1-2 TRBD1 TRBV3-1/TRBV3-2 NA TGTGCCAGCAGCTCTCAAACAGGGGGGGCCCCTAACTATGGCTACACCTTC CASSSQTGGAPNYGYTF
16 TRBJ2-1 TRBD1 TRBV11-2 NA TGTGCCAGCAGCCGCCCACCGGGACAGGGATCCTATGAGCAGTTCTTC CASSRPPGQGSYEQFF
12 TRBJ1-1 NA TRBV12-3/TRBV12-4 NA TGTGCCAGCAGTCCTTTGAACACTGAAGCTTTCTTT CASSPLNTEAFF
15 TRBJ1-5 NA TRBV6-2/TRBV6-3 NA TGTGCCAGCAGTTACTGGGCAGGACAATTGGGGCCCCAGCATTTT CASSYWAGQLGPQHF
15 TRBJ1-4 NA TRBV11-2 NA TGTGCCAGCAGCTCCCCCAGTTCAACTAATGAAAAACTGTTTTTT CASSSPSSTNEKLFF
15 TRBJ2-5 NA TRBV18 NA TGTGCCAGCTCACCATCAAGAGGATACCAAGAGACCCAGTACTTC CASSPSRGYQETQYF